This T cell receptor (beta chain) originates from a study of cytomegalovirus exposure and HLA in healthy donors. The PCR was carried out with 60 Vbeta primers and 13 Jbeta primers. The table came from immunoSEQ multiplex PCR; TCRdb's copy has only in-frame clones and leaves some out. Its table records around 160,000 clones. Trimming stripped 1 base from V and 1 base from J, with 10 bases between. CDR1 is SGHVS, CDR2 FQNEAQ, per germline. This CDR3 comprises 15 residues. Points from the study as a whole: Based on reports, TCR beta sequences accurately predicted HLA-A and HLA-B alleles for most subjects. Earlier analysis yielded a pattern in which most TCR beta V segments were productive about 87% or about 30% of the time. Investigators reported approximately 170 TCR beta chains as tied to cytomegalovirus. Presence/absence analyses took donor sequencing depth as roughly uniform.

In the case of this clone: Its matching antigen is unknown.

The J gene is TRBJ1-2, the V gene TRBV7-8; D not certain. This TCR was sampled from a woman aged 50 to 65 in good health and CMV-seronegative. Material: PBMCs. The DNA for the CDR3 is TGTGCCAGCAGCTTAGGGGCGCGGGATAACTATGGCTACACCTTC. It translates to CASSLGARDNYGYTF. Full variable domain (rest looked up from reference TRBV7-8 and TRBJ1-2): GAGVSQSPRYKVAKRGQDVALRCDPISGHVSLFWYQQALGQGPEFLTYFQNEAQLDKSGLPSDRFFAERPEGSVSTLKIQRTQQEDSAVYLCASSLGARDNYGYTFGSGTRLTVV.